The following is a T cell receptor (beta chain) sequence with its context. Its specificity is unknown. The data were taken from a study of T cells in localized non-small cell lung cancer. The CDR3 is made up of 14 amino acids. Germline values: CDR1 SGHDT, CDR2 YYEEEE. Trimming at V came to 3 bases and at J to 4 bases, leaving 2 bases not matched to a gene. Profiling relied on immunoSEQ multiplex PCR, and the TCRdb table lists in-frame clones only, not all of them. The sample lists 61,000 or so clones; just over 85% were seen once. Findings of the study overall: Increased T cell density in blood showed an association with longer overall survival. Compared with tumor, uninvolved adjacent lung displayed greater T cell clonality, ranking highest overall. There were a median around 59 of the top 100 tumor clones appearing in adjacent lung.

The sample was peripheral blood, taken before any cancer treatment. The source is a woman between 35 and 75 years old with stage I lung adenocarcinoma. The rearrangement links TRBV5-6 to TRBJ2-3, with 10 bases aligning to TRBD2. In DNA form, the CDR3 reads TGTGCCAGCAGCTCCGGGACTAGCGCAGATACGCAGTATTTT. It yields the protein CASSSGTSADTQYF. Complete variable domain (other parts from reference TRBV5-6 and TRBJ2-3): DAGVTQSPTHLIKTRGQQVTLRCSPKSGHDTVSWYQQALGQGPQFIFQYYEEEERQRGNFPDRFSGHQFPNYSSELNVNALLLGDSALYLCASSSGTSADTQYFGPGTRLTVL.